The text below deals with one T cell receptor (beta chain). Its antigen target is currently unknown. No clone much larger than this one lies a single base away; base qualities are absent. This entry comes from a study of blood T cell repertoires in COVID-19 (TCRdb year 2020). For the study in its entirety: Collaborator samples came from the United States, Italy and Spain and covered acute and convalescent phases of COVID-19. The repertoires were made available in a free public database intended to serve as a resource for research on the immune response to SARS-CoV-2. Where HLA class I and class II types were available, the types were taken from metadata supplied by the sample provider, not from assay-based typing. The sample metadata nearly always contained a de-identified subject ID, COVID-19 status, age in years and sex. The prospective study material was composed of cDNA or gDNA derived from T cells, B-cell-depleted T cells, or PBMCs. The samples were drawn from two sources: the first 160 participants of the ongoing ImmuneRACE study, and 950 to 1,500 subjects contributed by 6 global collaborators. The dataset comprised deeply sampled blood TCRbeta repertoires from subjects exposed to, actively infected with, or recovered from COVID-19. What the work shows at the level of the full study, not this receptor alone: The quantity of clinical and demographic metadata differed by source and by participant and was supplied without curation.

A second Seattle source provided samples from volunteer blood donors who had recovered from COVID-19. Whole blood was collected in K2EDTA tubes by collaborating institutions according to the institutions' own protocols. Collaborator samples were shipped for TCRbeta analysis as frozen whole blood, isolated PBMCs, or DNA extracted from either sample type. The immunoSEQ Assay, a bias-controlled multiplex PCR, was used to amplify TCRbeta CDR3 regions from genomic DNA. Regarding the original processing steps: Nucleated cell counts per sample were estimated from amplification of reference gene primers within the assay. To quantify the absolute abundance of each unique TCRbeta CDR3 rearrangement, sequence reads were collapsed and filtered. For each sample, productive Simpson clonality was calculated by taking the square root of Simpson's diversity index across productive rearrangements. The immuneACCESS repertoire file appears here via TCRdb, limited to in-frame rearrangements. These files lack a portion of the clones; in checked studies, under half of the deficit traces to unresolved V genes, and the cause of the others is not known. The V and J calls and the clone size are those of that table, but D and trimming were determined from the DNA. A total of 180,000 or so clones appear in this sample, around 85% of them only once. Around an eighth of the sample comes from the top ten.

As encoded in the germline V gene, CDR1 is SGHTA while CDR2 is FQGTGA. The CDR3, from cysteine to phenylalanine, totals 15 residues. The only DNA kept is the CDR3, 45 bases in frame from the first base. V loses 0 bases of germline sequence and J loses 5 bases, and the interval between the two ends is 14 bases. Sample: peripheral blood. The chain was built from TRBV7-3 and TRBJ2-7; a weak D assignment points to TRBD2 (6 bases agree). The TCR comes from a man aged 50-59 years who had recovered from COVID-19. The CDR3 is CASSLTAEGLNEQYF. The DNA sequence follows: TGTGCCAGCAGCTTAACCGCGGAGGGGTTGAACGAGCAGTACTTC.